What follows are 8 T cell receptor beta chains derived from one specimen sequenced in a study of T cell responses to AZD1222 COVID-19 vaccine. The protocol was immunoSEQ multiplex PCR, while the TCRdb copy is restricted to in-frame clones and leaves out a portion. In the table there are 100,000 to 150,000 clones, more than 85% of which are singletons. Source: peripheral blood, taken on day 0 of MenACWY control vaccination. All receptors come from an adult in good health.

This chain uses TRBV30 with TRBJ1-2; possibly TRBD1 for D (5 bases). CDR1 is GTSNPN, CDR2 SVGIG, per germline (reference sequence). This CDR3 region has 13 residues. Trimming took off 0 bases at V and 8 bases at J, with 13 bases between the two ends. The CDR3 bases are TGTGCCTGGAGTGTACAGGAGGGATCCGGCTACACCTTC. Encoded protein: CAWSVQEGSGYTF. The full variable domain, in which reference TRBV30 and TRBJ1-2 provide the parts outside the CDR3, is SQTIHQWPATLVQPVGSPLSLECTVEGTSNPNLYWYRQAAGRGLQLLFYSVGIGQISSEVPQNLSASRPQDRQFILSSKKLLLSDSGFYLCAWSVQEGSGYTFGSGTRLTVV.

In the case of this clone: In the same sample, other DNA sequences code for this CDR3. The chain employs TRBV5-6 and TRBJ1-1; a possible D gene is TRBD1 (5 bases). CDR3 length: 13 amino acids. Germline V CDR1 and CDR2: SGHDT, YYEEEE. The V end lost 7 bases, the J end lost 2 bases, and 12 bases lay between the germline ends. The CDR3 DNA is TGTGCCAGCTCCTTGAGGGGAAACACTGAAGCTTTCTTT. This sequence encodes CASSLRGNTEAFF.

The chain employs TRBV7-9 and TRBJ2-1, with 12 bases lining up with TRBD2. V shed 6 bases, J shed 3 bases, and the junction held 15 bases outside the gene matches. The CDR3 loop spans 19 amino acids. Germline V gives CDR1 SEHNR, CDR2 FQNEAQ (reference sequence). CDR3 sequence reads: CASSPGALAGGINYNEQFF. The CDR3 DNA reads as TGTGCCAGCAGTCCCGGGGCACTAGCGGGAGGCATCAACTACAATGAGCAGTTCTTC. The complete variable domain, with remaining parts taken from reference TRBV7-9 and TRBJ2-1, reads DTGVSQNPRHKITKRGQNVTFRCDPISEHNRLYWYRQTLGQGPEFLTYFQNEAQLEKSRLLSDRFSAERPKGSFSTLEIQRTEQGDSAMYLCASSPGALAGGINYNEQFFGPGTRLTVL.

J is TRBJ2-5 and V is TRBV3-1 (or the pseudogene TRBV3-2); 10 nucleotides line up with TRBD2. Per the germline V gene, CDR1 is LGHDT and CDR2 is YNNKEL (reference sequence). CDR3 length equals 14 residues. V shed 1 base, J shed 5 bases, and the junction held 1 base outside the gene matches. As DNA, the CDR3 is TGTGCCAGCAGCCAAGCAGCGGGAGGGGAGACCCAGTACTTC. This gives the protein CASSQAAGGETQYF.

CDR3 in DNA: TGTGCCAGTAGTTTCCAGATGAACACTGAAGCTTTCTTT. Its protein is CASSFQMNTEAFF. The chain recombines TRBV19 with TRBJ1-1; no firm D call. The CDR3 sequence is 13 residues long. From germline, CDR1 is LNHDA and CDR2 SQIVND (reference sequence). Trimming shortened V by 5 bases and J by 0 bases, and 7 bases separated the two germline ends. Based on the CDR3 plus reference TRBV19 and TRBJ1-1, the full variable domain is DGGITQSPKYLFRKEGQNVTLSCEQNLNHDAMYWYRQDPGQGLRLIYYSQIVNDFQKGDIAEGYSVSREKKESFPLTVTSAQKNPTAFYLCASSFQMNTEAFFGQGTRLTVV.

In nucleotides, the CDR3 is TGCGCCAGCAGCCAGGCAGCGGGTTCCCTGCTCTACGAGCAGTACTTC. Translation: CASSQAAGSLLYEQYF. The rearrangement links TRBV4-1 to TRBJ2-7; perhaps TRBD2 as D (6 bases). The CDR3 runs to 16 residues. The germline gives CDR1 MGHRA, CDR2 YSYEKL. Trimming took off 3 bases at V and 3 bases at J, with 18 bases between the two ends.

The chain couples TRBV18 to TRBJ1-5; TRBD1 is a possible D gene (5 bases). The germline gives CDR1 KGHSH, CDR2 LQKENI. V lost 1 base and J 6 bases, leaving 19 bases between the germline ends. The CDR3 is made up of 17 amino acids. CDR3 coding DNA: TGTGCCAGCTCACCACATTCAGGGAAGGTAGGTAGTCAGCCCCAGCATTTT. Translated: CASSPHSGKVGSQPQHF.

This chain links TRBV5-6 with TRBJ1-2; no definite D call. CDR3 length: 14 residues. V was trimmed by 0 bases and J by 2 bases, leaving 8 bases between them. Looked up from germline, CDR1 is SGHDT and CDR2 is YYEEEE. CDR3 DNA: TGTGCCAGCAGCTTGGGTCGGAAGAACTATGGCTACACCTTC. Its translation: CASSLGRKNYGYTF.